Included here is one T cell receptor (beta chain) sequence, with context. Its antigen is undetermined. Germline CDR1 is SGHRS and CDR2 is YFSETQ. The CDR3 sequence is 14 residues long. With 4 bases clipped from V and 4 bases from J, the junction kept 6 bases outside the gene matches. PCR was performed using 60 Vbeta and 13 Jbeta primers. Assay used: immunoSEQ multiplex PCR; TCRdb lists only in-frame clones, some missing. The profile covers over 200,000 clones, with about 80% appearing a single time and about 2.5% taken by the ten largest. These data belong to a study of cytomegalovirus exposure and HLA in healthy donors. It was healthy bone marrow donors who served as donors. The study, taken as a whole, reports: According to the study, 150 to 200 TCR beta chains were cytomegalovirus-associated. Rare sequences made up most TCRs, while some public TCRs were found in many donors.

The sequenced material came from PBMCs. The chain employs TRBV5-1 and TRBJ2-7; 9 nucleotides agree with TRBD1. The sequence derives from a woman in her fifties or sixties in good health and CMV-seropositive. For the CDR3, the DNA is TGCGCCAGCAGCCCCGGGACAGGGAGATACGAGCAGTACTTC. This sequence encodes CASSPGTGRYEQYF. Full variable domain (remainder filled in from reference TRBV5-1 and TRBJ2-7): KAGVTQTPRYLIKTRGQQVTLSCSPISGHRSVSWYQQTPGQGLQFLFEYFSETQRNKGNFPGRFSGRQFSNSRSEMNVSTLELGDSALYLCASSPGTGRYEQYFGPGTRLTVT.